A selection of T cell receptor beta chains follows, all from one sample in a study of siplizumab effects on memory and regulatory T cells. The table came from immunoSEQ multiplex PCR; TCRdb's copy has only in-frame clones and leaves some out. Here the sample spans some 100,000 clones, around 94% being singletons. The material sequenced was Tregs sorted from blood. These receptors all come from a human donor in good health. CDR3s include the opening cysteine and the closing phenylalanine or tryptophan.

16,TRBV7-6,CASSLFSTRSPDTQYF
14,TRBV5-4,CASSLSASTDTQYF
15,TRBV5-1,CASSFQSSGMGELFF
15,TRBV11-1,CASSSSAGVLYEQYF
14,TRBV5-1,CASGLTGSNEKLFF
14,TRBV28,CASSLPALYNEQFF
14,TRBV27,CASSLDLQGETQYF
14,TRBV2,CASSRDRETDTQYF
15,TRBV30,CAWTMSIQGFFGYTF
13,TRBV7-2,CASSLLGVLEAFF
13,TRBV5-1,CASKGVGANVLTF
14,TRBV5-1,CASSLGNNYNEQFF
12,TRBV28,CASSFINSPLHF
13,TRBV5-1,CASSLVGGETQYF
13,TRBV15,CATSRVTSNTIYF